This T cell receptor beta chain emerged from a study of T cells after posttransplantation cyclophosphamide. Study-level results: After PTCy, TRB diversity resembled that of CNI/methotrexate controls. TRB overlap between skin or GI tissue T cells and blood was limited. Donor CD8+ memory clones often dominated recipient blood repertoires at later times.

The trim removed 0 bases at V and 4 bases at J, leaving 5 bases unmatched. CDR3 length equals 16 residues. Germline loops: CDR1 SGHRS, CDR2 YFSETQ. Controls had myeloablative marrow grafts with methotrexate and calcineurin inhibitor, sampled at 1 year. With regard to this clone: Its antigen is not identified.

Generated by immunoSEQ multiplex PCR, the TCRdb table keeps only in-frame clones and is missing some. The profile shows 21,000 or so clones, 65% to 90% of them singletons. The material was PBMCs, obtained about 400 days after allogeneic stem cell transplant with calcineurin inhibitor and methotrexate. The chain has TRBV5-1 and TRBJ2-3; TRBD2 matches 10 bases. The source is a female patient between 30 and 40 years old who received an allogeneic stem cell transplant from an unrelated donor, was CMV-positive, and had acute and chronic GVHD. Part of the T cells may come from the graft donor. CDR3 loop: CASSLARSGGSDTQYF. The CDR3 DNA follows: TGCGCCAGCAGCTTGGCCCGTAGCGGGGGGTCAGATACGCAGTATTTT.